Listed here are 25 T cell receptor beta chains from one sample, sequenced in a study of tumor-infiltrating lymphocytes in primary liver carcinoma. The researchers produced TCR beta cDNA from 500 to 550 ng total RNA with a constant-region primer. The TCR beta library was amplified through three nested multiplex PCR rounds in a modified ARM-PCR procedure. TRBV1-TRBV30 forward and Cbeta reverse primers drove the first two roughly 10-cycle rounds. TCRdb redid the calling of the multiplex PCR reads with MiXCR, one entry per CDR3 protein. The data show about 310,000 distinct CDR3 sequences, almost 60% seen once. Out of unsorted whole blood came the blood RNA, and germline DNA was extracted as well. Material for sequencing was peripheral blood. The receptors here all came from a young woman with primary liver carcinoma and hepatitis B virus infection.

Worth noting for this clonotype: At one end the junction does not follow the germline gene, possibly because of a read error. The gene calls are TRBV6-1 and TRBJ2-3; weak D call: TRBD1 (6 bases). From germline, CDR1 is MNHNS and CDR2 SASEGT. CDR3 length: 15 amino acids. The CDR3 DNA sequence: TGTACCAGTACTCGACAGGCCGATCACACAGATACGCAGTATTTT. Translation: CTSTRQADHTDTQYF.

About this clonotype: This clone may be a read error of a much larger clone one base away. The CDR3 coding sequence is TGTGCCAGCAGTATCTCCGGGACTAGCGGGACGGGATTCCCCTACGAGCAGTACTTC. This codes for CASSISGTSGTGFPYEQYF. This sequence joins TRBV12-3 or TRBV12-4 and TRBJ2-7; 13 nucleotides match TRBD2. Losses at the gene ends were 5 bases for V and 2 bases for J; bases not matched to a gene: 15. CDR3 length: 19 residues.

This rearrangement joins TRBV5-1 to TRBJ2-5; D is perhaps TRBD1 (6 bases). Germline values: CDR1 SGHRS, CDR2 YFSETQ. The V end lost 6 bases, the J end lost 4 bases, and 16 bases lay between the germline ends. The CDR3 sequence is 14 residues long. The CDR3 loop is CASMKGTLPETQYF. The DNA for the CDR3 is TGCGCCAGCATGAAGGGGACACTCCCAGAGACCCAGTACTTC.

The rearrangement links TRBV5-1 to TRBJ2-5; D is undetermined. The germline V gene has CDR1 SGHRS and CDR2 YFSETQ. Trimming stripped 0 bases from V and 2 bases from J, with 8 bases between. There are 14 residues in the CDR3. The CDR3 is CASSLGPHQETQYF. The CDR3 DNA follows: TGCGCCAGCAGCTTGGGACCGCATCAAGAGACCCAGTACTTC.

Note on this clonotype: This may stem from a read error, because a much larger clone lies one nucleotide away. The chain has TRBV4-2 and TRBJ2-1, with D uncertain. The CDR3 spans 17 residues. Looked up from germline, CDR1 is LGHNA and CDR2 is YNFKEQ. The CDR3 here is CTSSQVNVILIPNEQFF. The CDR3 DNA reads as TGTACCAGCAGCCAAGTTAATGTAATCCTGATCCCTAATGAGCAGTTCTTC.

V usage is TRBV20-1 and J usage is TRBJ1-4, with D possibly being TRBD1 (5 bases). V was trimmed by 0 bases and J by 0 bases, leaving 11 bases between them. Germline V gene lookup returns CDR1 DFQATT and CDR2 SNEGSKA (reference sequence). The CDR3 totals 16 residues. For the CDR3, the DNA is TGCAGTGCTAGAGATCTCGGGGCAGCAACTAATGAAAAACTGTTTTTT. Translating gives CSARDLGAATNEKLFF.

With respect to this clonotype: The junction departs from germline at one end; a sequencing error may be responsible. The V and J genes are TRBV28 and TRBJ2-7; D remains ambiguous. This CDR3 is 11 amino acids long. Germline CDR1 reads MDHEN; CDR2 reads SYDVKM. The CDR3 DNA is TGTACCAGCAGTTTAGGTGGCCAGCAGTACTTC. Its protein is CTSSLGGQQYF.

The V gene is TRBV4-1, the J gene TRBJ1-5; no clear D. Germline lookup yields CDR1 MGHRA and CDR2 YSYEKL. The V gene lost 2 bases and the J gene lost 4 bases, with 6 bases spanning the gap. The CDR3 contains 13 residues. This chain's CDR3 is CASSQKGNQPQHF. In DNA form, the CDR3 reads TGCGCCAGCAGCCAAAAGGGAAATCAGCCCCAGCATTTT.

Worth noting for this clonotype: A read error may account for a junction end that differs from germline. The V gene is TRBV5-4, the J gene TRBJ1-1, with TRBD1 matching over 7 bases. The V gene's germline CDR1 is SGHNT and CDR2 YYREEE (reference sequence). This CDR3 has 14 residues. The chain's CDR3 is CTSSLEEGAGGAFF. DNA of the CDR3: TGTACCAGCAGCTTGGAGGAGGGGGCGGGTGGGGCTTTCTTT.

This clonotype has more than one count but fewer than ten. The chain joins TRBV12-3 or TRBV12-4 to TRBJ2-1; 12 nucleotides agree with TRBD2. V dropped 2 bases and J dropped 6; count of bases not matched to a gene: 2. CDR3 length: 15 residues. CDR3 sequence (DNA): TGTGCCAGCAGTTTAAGGACTAGCGGGATCAATGAGCAGTTCTTC. Amino acids: CASSLRTSGINEQFF.

Details on this clonotype: Relative to the germline gene, one junction end is altered; a read error may explain this. This sequence joins TRBV24-1 and TRBJ2-3; D could derive from TRBD1 or TRBD2 (6 bases each). The V gene's germline CDR1 is KGHDR and CDR2 SFDVKD. This CDR3 has 12 amino acids. The CDR3 sequence is CATSAGEDTQYF. The DNA for the CDR3 is TGTGCCACCAGTGCAGGGGAGGATACGCAATATTTT.

In its sample, this clonotype was seen a few times. The rearrangement joins TRBV5-8 to TRBJ2-7; 9 bases are a match to TRBD2. The CDR3 extends over 13 amino acids. Looked up from germline, CDR1 is SGHTS and CDR2 is YDEGEE. Trimming at V came to 5 bases and at J to 3 bases, leaving 3 bases not matched to a gene. The CDR3 DNA reads TGTGCCAGCAGTCTGCGGGAGGGCTACGAGCAGTACTTC. This sequence encodes CASSLREGYEQYF.

Here the CDR3 reads CASRVLGVDEQFF. CDR3 bases: TGTGCCAGCAGGGTACTAGGAGTCGATGAGCAGTTCTTC. The chain carries TRBV6-5 and TRBJ2-1; D might be TRBD2 (5 bases). Germline V gene sequence: CDR1 MNHEY, CDR2 SVGAGI. V lost 6 bases and J 8 bases, leaving 14 bases between the germline ends. There are 13 residues in the CDR3.

Points on this clonotype: An end of the junction does not agree with germline; a read error may underlie this. V and J are TRBV12-3 or TRBV12-4 and TRBJ2-1; D perhaps matches TRBD2 (5 bases). There are 13 residues in the CDR3. The CDR3 coding sequence is TGTGCCAGCGGCTTAGCGAGAGTCAATGAACAGTTCTTC. Translation gives CASGLARVNEQFF.

This clonotype appeared a few times. The chain recombines TRBV12-3 or TRBV12-4 with TRBJ1-1; possible D gene TRBD1, 5 bases. Trimming removed 2 bases at V and 0 bases at J, with 7 bases between. There are 14 residues in the CDR3. The CDR3 sequence is CASSLTRVNTEAFF. The CDR3 DNA follows: TGTGCCAGCAGTTTAACCAGGGTGAACACTGAAGCTTTCTTT.

Turning to this clonotype: A much larger clone is a single base away; this may be a read error. V gene TRBV29-1 combines with J gene TRBJ2-1; 9 bases agree with TRBD2. Looked up from germline, CDR1 is SQVTM and CDR2 is ANQGSEA. V lost 5 bases and J lost 12; bases outside the gene matches: 26. The CDR3 consists of 18 residues. Here the CDR3 DNA reads TGCAGCGTTCCTGTGAACCCATTGCGTCACCTAGCGGGGCCAGGGCAGTTCTTC. Its translation is CSVPVNPLRHLAGPGQFF.

Notes on this clonotype: Just one base apart from a much larger clone, this may be a read error. Because the CDR3 is missing its conserved closing phenylalanine or tryptophan, this is likely a read error. V and J are TRBV12-3 or TRBV12-4 and TRBJ2-2; 10 nucleotides match TRBD2. CDR3 length equals 17 residues. The V segment lost 3 bases and the J segment 4 bases; nucleotides outside the gene matches: 8. The CDR3 nucleotides read TGTGCCAGCAGTTTTGGACGGACTAGCGGAATCACCGGGGAGCTGTTTCTT. This codes for CASSFGRTSGITGELFL.

The chain joins TRBV28 to TRBJ2-7, with a weak D call TRBD1 (6 bases). Germline assignment: CDR1 MDHEN and CDR2 SYDVKM. V was trimmed by 2 bases and J by 3 bases, leaving 11 bases between them. This CDR3 region has 14 residues. CDR3 DNA sequence: TGTGCCAGCAGTTTAGGACAGCGGCTCTACGAGCAGTACTTC. Translating gives CASSLGQRLYEQYF.

This clonotype was seen once. At one boundary the junction diverges from the germline segment, which might be a read error. V is TRBV7-8 and J is TRBJ2-3; 7 nucleotides agree with TRBD1. CDR1 is SGHVS and CDR2 is FQNEAQ in the germline V gene. This CDR3 has 14 residues. The CDR3 region is CASSLRGREDTRYF. The CDR3, as DNA: TGTGCCAGCAGCTTAAGGGGGCGCGAAGATACGCGGTATTTT.

Details on this clonotype: At one end the junction does not follow the germline gene, possibly because of a read error. Written as DNA, the CDR3 is TGCGCCAGCAGTGAGTCGGGCAGGGGGGTCTACGAGCAGTGCTTC. Amino acids: CASSESGRGVYEQCF. The chain joins TRBV10-1 to TRBJ2-7; TRBD1 might be the D (7 bases). In germline, CDR1 is WNHNN, CDR2 SYGVQD (reference sequence). The length of the CDR3 is 15 residues.

The chain is built from TRBV12-3 or TRBV12-4 and TRBJ2-1; D tentatively fits TRBD1 or TRBD2 (5 bases each). V was shortened by 5 bases and J by 6 bases, with 17 bases between the two germline ends. The CDR3 totals 15 residues. CDR3 DNA: TGTGCCAGCAGTCCCCCGGGACGGGGTATCAATGAGCAGTTCTTC. Translated: CASSPPGRGINEQFF.

The chain has TRBV5-4 and TRBJ2-1; D perhaps matches TRBD2 (6 bases). Germline V gives CDR1 SGHNT, CDR2 YYREEE (reference sequence). V gave up 4 bases and J gave up 6 bases, with 14 bases separating them. The CDR3 extends over 14 amino acids. The CDR3 coding sequence is TGTGCCAGCAGCATGCCAGGGACTCTCAATGAGCAGTTCTTC. Protein sequence: CASSMPGTLNEQFF. The whole variable domain, filled in from reference TRBV5-4 and TRBJ2-1, reads ETGVTQSPTHLIKTRGQQVTLRCSSQSGHNTVSWYQQALGQGPQFIFQYYREEENGRGNFPPRFSGLQFPNYSSELNVNALELDDSALYLCASSMPGTLNEQFFGPGTRLTVL.

Regarding this clonotype: This clone may be a read error of a much larger clone one base away. This chain links TRBV29-1 with TRBJ2-7, with a weak D call TRBD1 (5 bases). CDR1 and CDR2 from the germline V gene are SQVTM and ANQGSEA. The V end lost 6 bases, the J end lost 0 bases, and 15 bases lay between the germline ends. There are 14 residues in the CDR3. CDR3 bases: TGCAGCGTGCTACTGATAGGGGTCTCCTACGAGCAGTACTTC. Its protein product is CSVLLIGVSYEQYF.

Comment on this clonotype: This may be a read error: a much more frequent sequence differs by one nucleotide. Since no conserved phenylalanine or tryptophan closes the CDR3, a read error is the likely cause. V is TRBV12-3 or TRBV12-4 and J is TRBJ2-1; D unclear. The germline V and J ends were trimmed by 3 bases and 6 bases, with 9 bases remaining between them. The CDR3 length is 13 residues. This CDR3 is CASSFRATNEQFS. The CDR3 DNA is TGTGCCAGCAGTTTTAGGGCTACCAATGAGCAGTTCTCC.

The J gene is TRBJ1-1, the V gene TRBV4-1; 10 positions agree with TRBD1. V was clipped by 8 bases and J by 3 bases; unmatched bases: 15. The CDR3 covers 17 residues. In germline, CDR1 is MGHRA, CDR2 YSYEKL. The CDR3 DNA sequence: TGCGCCAGCGGATCCCCGGGACAGGGGACAAGGGACACTGAAGCTTTCTTT. This sequence encodes CASGSPGQGTRDTEAFF.